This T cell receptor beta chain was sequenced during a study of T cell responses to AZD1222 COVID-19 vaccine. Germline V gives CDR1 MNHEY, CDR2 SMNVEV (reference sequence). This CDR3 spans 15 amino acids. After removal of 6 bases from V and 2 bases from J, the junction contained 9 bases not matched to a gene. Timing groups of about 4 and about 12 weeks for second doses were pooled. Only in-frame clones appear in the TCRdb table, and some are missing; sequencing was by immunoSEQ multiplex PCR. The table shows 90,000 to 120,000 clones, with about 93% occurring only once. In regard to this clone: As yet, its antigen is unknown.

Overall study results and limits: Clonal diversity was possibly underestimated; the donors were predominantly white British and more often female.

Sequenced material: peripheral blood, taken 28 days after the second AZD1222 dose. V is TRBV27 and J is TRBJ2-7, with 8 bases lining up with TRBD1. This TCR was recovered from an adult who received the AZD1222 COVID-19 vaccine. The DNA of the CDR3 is TGTGCCAGCAGACCAGGGGGCGCGAGTCCCTACGAGCAGTACTTC. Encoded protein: CASRPGGASPYEQYF.